Reported below is one T cell receptor beta chain. Its target antigen remains unknown. Within one base of it there is no much larger clone, and no base qualities were kept. The data belong to a study of blood T cell repertoires in COVID-19 (dated by TCRdb to about 2020). Background on the whole study: Collaborator samples came from the United States, Italy and Spain and covered acute and convalescent phases of COVID-19. The material from the prospective study consisted of cDNA or gDNA derived from T cells, B-cell-depleted T cells, or PBMCs. The dataset comprised deeply sampled blood TCRbeta repertoires from subjects exposed to, actively infected with, or recovered from COVID-19. The repertoires were made available in a free public database intended to serve as a resource for research on the immune response to SARS-CoV-2. Samples came from the ongoing ImmuneRACE study (first 160 participants) plus 1,254 subjects from 6 global collaborators. A de-identified subject ID, COVID-19 status, age in years and sex were almost always included in the sample metadata. Where available, HLA class I and class II types were obtained from metadata supplied by the sample provider rather than from assay-based typing.

Broad study findings and their caveats: The quantity of clinical and demographic metadata differed by source and by participant and was supplied without curation.

TCRbeta CDR3 regions were amplified from genomic DNA by means of the immunoSEQ Assay, a bias-controlled multiplex PCR. Under the source paper's analysis protocol: Nucleated cell counts per sample were estimated from amplification of reference gene primers within the assay. To quantify the absolute abundance of each unique TCRbeta CDR3 rearrangement, sequence reads were collapsed and filtered. Productive Simpson clonality was computed per sample as the square root of Simpson's diversity index over productive rearrangements. TCRdb's version of the immuneACCESS table is confined to in-frame rearrangements and falls short of the full clone set. An unresolved V gene accounts for under half of the shortfall where checked; the remainder is of unknown origin. Clone size and V and J calls were adopted from that table, with D and trimming inferred from the DNA. Present in this sample are 46,000 or so clones, about nine tenths of which were seen just once. The top ten constitute about 15% of the sample.

Whole blood was collected in K2EDTA tubes by collaborating institutions according to the institutions' own protocols. For TCRbeta analysis, collaborators shipped samples in one of three forms: frozen whole blood, isolated PBMCs, or DNA extracted from either of those sample types. Counted from cysteine to phenylalanine, this CDR3 has 16 amino acids. Only the CDR3 region is kept as DNA, spanning 48 bases read in frame from base 1. CDR1 and CDR2 are read off the germline V gene (reference sequence) as SGHKS and YYEKEE. V loses 0 bases, J loses 2 bases, and the germline ends lie 14 bases apart. Sequencing was performed on peripheral blood. The receptor's source is a man aged 55 to 70 with active or convalescent COVID-19. The chain was built from TRBV5-5 and TRBJ1-1; the D gene remains uncertain. This receptor has the CDR3 CASSLAPGPSNTEAFF. The DNA is TGTGCCAGCAGCTTGGCCCCAGGTCCCTCCAACACTGAAGCTTTCTTT.